This T cell receptor beta chain is from a study of blood T cells in healthy people across ages. Study-level points and caveats: When set beside aged donors, long-lived donors presented more naive CD4+ cells and higher diversity. Per-million-T-cell TCR beta diversity fell roughly linearly with age.

V was trimmed by 5 bases and J by 5 bases, leaving 9 bases between them. Germline lookup yields CDR1 SQVTM and CDR2 ANQGSEA. There are 11 residues in the CDR3. Primers used in a second PCR of about 7 to 12 cycles were a sample-barcoded 5' primer and a J-beta primer mix. A template-switch adaptor that had 12 random nucleotides put a tag on each cDNA molecule. Every sample returned 2.5 million or more CDR3-containing paired-end reads. TCRdb independently ran MiXCR on the 5' RACE reads; one entry per CDR3 protein. This sample has about 1.5 million distinct CDR3 sequences, with about 42% found just once. There are a few counts of this clonotype. Antigen specificity is unknown.

This chain uses TRBV29-1 with TRBJ1-1, with D tentatively TRBD1 (5 bases). This clonotype originated in a woman aged 18-30 years in good health. Sequencing input: blood. CDR3 nucleotide sequence: TGCAGCGTTCAGCAGGGAACTGAAGCTTTCTTT. This sequence encodes CSVQQGTEAFF.